These 8 T cell receptor beta chains came from one sample sequenced in a study of T cells in Graves' hyperthyroidism and ophthalmopathy. RNA transcripts yielded amplified TCR beta CDR3 regions. RT-PCR in the first round (using the HTBI primer set) targeted the TCR CDR3. TCRdb reprocessed the multiplex PCR reads via MiXCR and lists one record per CDR3 protein. The sample yields roughly 650,000 distinct CDR3 sequences, roughly 15% seen once. The sequenced sample was blood. The receptors come from a woman aged 40 to 55 with Graves' ophthalmopathy.

The rearrangement links TRBV27 to TRBJ1-1, with D hard to call. This CDR3 spans 14 amino acids. The V gene's germline CDR1 is MNHEY and CDR2 SMNVEV (reference sequence). V was clipped by 6 bases and J by 1 base, with 12 bases between them. This CDR3 is CASRQAYPNTEAFF. The CDR3 nucleotides are TGTGCCAGCAGACAAGCGTACCCGAACACTGAAGCTTTCTTT.

This sequence joins TRBV6-1 and TRBJ2-1; 10 bases match TRBD2. The CDR3 runs 15 residues. The ends lost 7 bases at V and 4 bases at J; junction bases unmatched: 7. CDR1 is MNHNS, CDR2 SASEGT, per germline. The CDR3 nucleotides are TGTGCCAGCAAAATAAGCGGGAGGGATTACAATGAGCAGTTCTTC. This sequence encodes CASKISGRDYNEQFF.

The sample holds many counts of this clonotype. This chain uses TRBV28 with TRBJ2-7, with TRBD2 identical over 11 bases. This CDR3 comprises 15 residues. Germline CDR1 and CDR2: MDHEN and SYDVKM. V dropped 5 bases and J dropped 4; count of bases not matched to a gene: 7. The CDR3 DNA sequence: TGTGCCAGCAGTCCTTTAGCGGGAGGGCATTACGAGCAGTACTTC. This translates into CASSPLAGGHYEQYF.

This clonotype was seen a handful of times. The chain carries TRBV6-4 and TRBJ1-1; D unresolved. With 5 bases removed from V and 0 bases from J, the gap between germline ends came to 19 bases. The germline CDR1 and CDR2 sequences are MRHNA and SNTAGT. The CDR3 is 17 amino acids. The CDR3 spells CASSYKADSFMNTEAFF. The CDR3 nucleotides are TGTGCCAGCAGTTACAAGGCGGACTCCTTTATGAACACTGAAGCTTTCTTT.

The chain uses TRBV7-8 and TRBJ2-3; TRBD2 matches at 16 bases. V lost 3 bases and J lost 4; bases outside the gene matches: 10. The CDR3 length is 19 residues. Germline CDR1 reads SGHVS; CDR2 reads FQNEAQ. In DNA form, the CDR3 reads TGTGCCAGCAGCTTGGGGGTGGGACTAGCGGGAGGGCCAGCAGATACGCAGTATTTT. It codes for CASSLGVGLAGGPADTQYF.

There are many counts of this clonotype. The V call is TRBV12-3 or TRBV12-4, the J call TRBJ2-5; 9 positions match TRBD2. V dropped 2 bases and J dropped 2; count of bases not matched to a gene: 9. The CDR3 is 17 residues long. CDR3 region: CASSLSTAGGPQETQYF. CDR3 DNA: TGTGCCAGCAGTTTAAGCACAGCGGGAGGACCACAAGAGACCCAGTACTTC.

In this sample, this clonotype turned up many times. This chain joins TRBV7-9 and TRBJ1-1; the D is unclear. Trimming stripped 2 bases from V and 3 bases from J, with 7 bases between. Germline CDR1 reads SEHNR; CDR2 reads FQNEAQ (reference sequence). The CDR3 length is 13 residues. For the CDR3, the DNA is TGTGCCAGCAGCTTAACCCACGACACTGAAGCTTTCTTT. It specifies CASSLTHDTEAFF.

This clonotype was detected ten times or more. The chain joins TRBV20-1 to TRBJ2-7; weak D call: TRBD2 (5 bases). CDR1 DFQATT and CDR2 SNEGSKA come from the germline V gene (reference sequence). The CDR3 covers 16 residues. V lost 0 bases to trimming and J lost 0 bases, with 15 bases between them. The CDR3 spells CSARDLFRGDSYEQYF. CDR3 nucleotide sequence: TGCAGTGCTAGAGATCTCTTTCGGGGAGACTCCTACGAGCAGTACTTC.